This T cell receptor beta chain emerged from a study of beta chain features in type 1 diabetes. The overall study: Across every sample, approximately 110,000,000 sorted cells were examined in total.

On this clone: Its antigen is unidentified.

Whole-study findings and limits: Patients with Type 1 diabetes showed moderately but significantly shorter TCRB CDR3s in all four CD4+ subsets. In type 1 diabetes patients, VDJ junctions had fewer insertions; deletions at these junctions were more frequent.

Per the germline V gene, CDR1 is SGDLS and CDR2 is YYNGEE. CDR3 size: 13 residues. Trimming cost V 10 bases and J 8 bases, with 19 bases left between them. Expressed TCRB transcripts were sequenced because the isolated RNA had all been reverse transcribed beforehand. The assay was immunoSEQ multiplex PCR, and TCRdb's table has in-frame clones only and misses some. Of 93,000 or so clones in the sample, 25% to 30% are singletons; the top ten hold around 0.5%. The V gene is TRBV9, the J gene TRBJ2-1; TRBD2 is a possible D gene (6 bases). Material: central memory CD4+ T cells from blood. The receptor comes from a woman aged 18-29 years with type 1 diabetes. The CDR3 here is CASEGLSSHEQFF. The CDR3 DNA is TGTGCCTCCGAGGGACTTTCGTCCCATGAGCAGTTCTTC.